Below, 16 T cell receptor beta chains from the same sample are listed, as sequenced in a study of T cell responses to AZD1222 COVID-19 vaccine. Clones were read by immunoSEQ multiplex PCR, and TCRdb kept only the in-frame ones, dropping some. In the table there are some 120,000 clones, roughly nine tenths of which are singletons. Sequenced here: peripheral blood, sampled on day 0 of AZD1222 vaccination. The receptor set was obtained from an adult in good health.

This clone was recorded only once. The chain is built from TRBV20-1 and TRBJ1-1, with D tentatively TRBD1 (5 bases). The CDR3 runs 13 residues. Trimming removed 4 bases from V and 0 bases from J, with 9 bases in between. The germline V gene encodes CDR1 DFQATT and CDR2 SNEGSKA (reference sequence). The CDR3 DNA follows: TGCAGTGCTACTGACAGATTGAACACTGAAGCTTTCTTT. Translating gives CSATDRLNTEAFF.

V and J are TRBV5-6 and TRBJ2-7; D uncertain. The CDR3 runs 13 residues. The ends were cut back, 1 base at V and 6 bases at J, with 11 bases in the middle. The germline V gene encodes CDR1 SGHDT and CDR2 YYEEEE. This CDR3 reads CASSLTGPGEQYF. In nucleotides, the CDR3 is TGTGCCAGCAGCTTGACGGGCCCGGGCGAGCAGTACTTC.

J is TRBJ2-1 and V is TRBV19; D ambiguous. V gave up 6 bases and J gave up 7 bases, with 13 bases separating them. Germline V gene lookup returns CDR1 LNHDA and CDR2 SQIVND (reference sequence). CDR3 length: 13 amino acids. The CDR3 region has the DNA TGTGCCAGTAGCCTCTATACTGGTAATGAGCAGTTCTTC. Translated: CASSLYTGNEQFF.

The chain combines TRBV5-1 with TRBJ1-1, with D possibly being TRBD1 (6 bases). CDR3 length: 14 residues. V was trimmed by 0 bases and J by 4 bases, leaving 10 bases between them. Germline CDR1 and CDR2: SGHRS and YFSETQ. CDR3 coding DNA: TGCGCCAGCAGCTTGGCAGGGGCCGGCACTGAAGCTTTCTTT. It codes for CASSLAGAGTEAFF.

J is TRBJ1-4 and V is TRBV9; D call uncertain. V was clipped by 4 bases and J by 6 bases, with 19 bases between them. This CDR3 has 16 amino acids. Looked up from germline, CDR1 is SGDLS and CDR2 is YYNGEE. The CDR3 bases are TGTGCCAGCAGCCCGCGCGGGGATGAGATGGATGAAAAACTGTTTTTT. It encodes CASSPRGDEMDEKLFF.

CDR3 DNA: TGTGCCAGCAGTGAAACCCCAGGGGGCAACGAAAAACTGTTTTTT. It codes for CASSETPGGNEKLFF. The chain has TRBV2 and TRBJ1-4; TRBD1 matches 8 bases. V lost 2 bases to trimming and J lost 8 bases; unmatched junction nucleotides: 7. The CDR3 is made up of 15 amino acids. Germline V gives CDR1 SNHLY, CDR2 FYNNEI. The full variable domain, with the rest looked up from reference TRBV2 and TRBJ1-4, is EPEVTQTPSHQVTQMGQEVILRCVPISNHLYFYWYRQILGQKVEFLVSFYNNEISEKSEIFDDQFSVERPDGSNFTLKIRSTKLEDSAMYFCASSETPGGNEKLFFGSGTQLSVL.

Concerning this clone itself: A read error may produce the germline difference seen at one junction end. The rearrangement links TRBV30 to TRBJ2-2; D unresolved. Germline V gene lookup returns CDR1 GTSNPN and CDR2 SVGIG (reference sequence). This CDR3 comprises 13 residues. CDR3 residues: CAWSVPNTGELFF. The DNA for the CDR3 is TGTGCCTGGAGTGTACCGAATACCGGGGAGCTGTTTTTT.

V gene TRBV11-2 combines with J gene TRBJ2-3, with TRBD2 matching 13 bases. The junction had 11 bases not matched to a gene; V was cut back by 5 bases and J by 3 bases. The V gene's germline CDR1 is SGHAT and CDR2 FQNNGV. The CDR3 has 18 amino acids. CDR3 nucleotide sequence: TGTGCCAGCAGCCTAACTTGGACTAGCGGGAGAGATACAGATACGCAGTATTTT. It encodes CASSLTWTSGRDTDTQYF.

This chain joins TRBV4-1 and TRBJ2-7; D is unresolved. This CDR3 has 13 residues. Deletions cut 0 bases from V and 1 base from J, with 4 bases between. Germline lookup yields CDR1 MGHRA and CDR2 YSYEKL. CDR3 amino acids: CASSQERSYEQYF. For the CDR3, the DNA is TGCGCCAGCAGCCAAGAACGGTCCTACGAGCAGTACTTC.

The gene calls are TRBV5-1 and TRBJ2-2; 7 nucleotides line up with TRBD2. The junction had 3 bases not matched to a gene; V was cut back by 4 bases and J by 0 bases. This CDR3 contains 15 residues. Germline CDR1 SGHRS, CDR2 YFSETQ. The CDR3 DNA reads TGCGCCAGCAGCCTGGGACTATCGAACACCGGGGAGCTGTTTTTT. Translating it yields CASSLGLSNTGELFF.

The chain couples TRBV6-4 to TRBJ2-1, with TRBD2 identical over 7 bases. CDR3 size: 14 residues. V lost 7 bases to trimming and J lost 7 bases; unmatched junction nucleotides: 10. Germline V gene data show CDR1 as MRHNA and CDR2 as SNTAGT. The CDR3 DNA sequence: TGTGCCAGCAAATCTACTAGCGCTGCGAATGAGCAGTTCTTC. The encoded protein is CASKSTSAANEQFF.

V usage is TRBV5-1 and J usage is TRBJ1-1, with 11 nucleotides matching TRBD1. Per germline, CDR1 SGHRS and CDR2 YFSETQ. Trimming at V came to 0 bases and at J to 5 bases, leaving 6 bases not matched to a gene. This CDR3 comprises 16 residues. The CDR3 DNA follows: TGCGCCAGCAGCTTGGCCTTGGGGACAGGGGGGACTGAAGCTTTCTTT. Translated: CASSLALGTGGTEAFF.

This sequence joins TRBV28 and TRBJ2-3; 8 nucleotides match TRBD2. CDR1 is MDHEN, CDR2 SYDVKM, per germline. Trimming at V came to 2 bases and at J to 6 bases, leaving 7 bases not matched to a gene. The CDR3 has 15 residues. The CDR3 loop is CASSLRTGGADTQYF. CDR3 coding DNA: TGTGCCAGCAGTTTAAGGACGGGGGGGGCGGATACGCAGTATTTT. The whole variable domain, remainder taken from reference TRBV28 and TRBJ2-3, is DVKVTQSSRYLVKRTGEKVFLECVQDMDHENMFWYRQDPGLGLRLIYFSYDVKMKEKGDIPEGYSVSREKKERFSLILESASTNQTSMYLCASSLRTGGADTQYFGPGTRLTVL.

The J gene is TRBJ2-7, the V gene TRBV6-5, with D unresolved. The CDR3 loop spans 15 amino acids. V was cut by 2 bases and J by 1 base, with 12 bases left in between. Germline values: CDR1 MNHEY, CDR2 SVGAGI. The CDR3 DNA reads as TGTGCCAGCAGTTACCTTTTGGGCCCATCCTACGAGCAGTACTTC. This translates into CASSYLLGPSYEQYF.

The V call is TRBV7-3, the J call TRBJ2-7, with 16 bases that match TRBD2. The germline V gene encodes CDR1 SGHTA and CDR2 FQGTGA. The CDR3 totals 24 residues. V lost 0 bases to trimming and J lost 1 base; unmatched junction nucleotides: 21. The CDR3 loop reads CASSLTHFHVPGLAGGPGSYEQYF. DNA for the CDR3: TGTGCCAGCAGCTTAACCCATTTCCACGTCCCGGGACTAGCGGGAGGGCCAGGGTCCTACGAGCAGTACTTC.

The V gene is TRBV6-5, the J gene TRBJ1-2; D is unclear. Per the germline V gene, CDR1 is MNHEY and CDR2 is SVGAGI. The CDR3 totals 13 residues. V gave up 10 bases and J gave up 0 bases, with 12 bases separating them. This CDR3 reads CAIPTQANYGYTF. The CDR3 DNA is TGTGCCATACCGACACAAGCTAACTATGGCTACACCTTC.